Detailed here is one T cell receptor (beta chain). Participants, about 18 to 90 years old, spanned 25 or so US areas. These data come from a study of blood T cell repertoires in COVID-19. At the level of the study: Acute and convalescent COVID-19 samples came from the United States, Italy and Spain.

The germline gives CDR1 SGHTA, CDR2 FQGTGA. Trimming shortened V by 5 bases and J by 0 bases, and 11 bases separated the two germline ends. The CDR3 extends over 15 amino acids. Source study methods: Estimation of nucleated cell counts was performed using reference gene primer amplification. Assay used: immunoSEQ multiplex PCR; TCRdb lists only in-frame clones, some missing. V and J calls and clone size are those listed in that table; D and trimming were worked out from the DNA. The sample lists around 190,000 clones, 86% seen once, with roughly 5.9% in the top ten. The chain links TRBV7-3 to TRBJ2-1; D remains unclear. This clonotype was sampled from a man between 35 and 55 years old with acute COVID-19. Sequencing was performed on PBMCs or T cells enriched from blood (not recorded which). CDR3 protein: CASSLRSNSYNEQFF. The DNA of the CDR3 is TGTGCCAGCAGCCTCCGTAGTAACTCCTACAATGAGCAGTTCTTC. The variable domain in full, completed from reference TRBV7-3 and TRBJ2-1, reads GAGVSQTPSNKVTEKGKYVELRCDPISGHTALYWYRQSLGQGPEFLIYFQGTGAADDSGLPNDRFFAVRPEGSVSTLKIQRTERGDSAVYLCASSLRSNSYNEQFFGPGTRLTVL.